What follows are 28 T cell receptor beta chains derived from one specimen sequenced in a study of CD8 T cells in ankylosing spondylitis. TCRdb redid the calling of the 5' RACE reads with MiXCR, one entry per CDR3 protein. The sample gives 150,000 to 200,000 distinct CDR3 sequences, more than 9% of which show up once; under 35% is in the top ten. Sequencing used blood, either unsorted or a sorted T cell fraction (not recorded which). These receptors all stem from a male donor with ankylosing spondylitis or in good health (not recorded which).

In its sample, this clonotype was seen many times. The DNA of the CDR3 is TGTGCCAGCAGTTTGCAGGGAGGCGCCGCAGTTGAGCAGTACTTC. Protein sequence: CASSLQGGAAVEQYF. The chain has TRBV12-3 or TRBV12-4 and TRBJ2-7, with D maybe TRBD2 (6 bases). Trimming took off 3 bases at V and 7 bases at J, with 19 bases between the two ends. The CDR3 is made up of 15 amino acids.

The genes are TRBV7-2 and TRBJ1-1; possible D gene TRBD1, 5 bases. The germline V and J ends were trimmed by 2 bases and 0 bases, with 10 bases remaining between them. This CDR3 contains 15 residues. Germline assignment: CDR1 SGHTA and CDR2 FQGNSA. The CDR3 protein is CASSLMGRVNTEAFF. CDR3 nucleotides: TGTGCCAGCAGCTTAATGGGCAGGGTGAACACTGAAGCTTTCTTT.

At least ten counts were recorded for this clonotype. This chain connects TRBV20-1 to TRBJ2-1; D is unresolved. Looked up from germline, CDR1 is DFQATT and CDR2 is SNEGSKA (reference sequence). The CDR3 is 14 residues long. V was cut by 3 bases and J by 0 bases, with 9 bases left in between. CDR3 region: CSASGQFSYNEQFF. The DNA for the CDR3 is TGCAGTGCTAGTGGGCAGTTCTCCTACAATGAGCAGTTCTTC.

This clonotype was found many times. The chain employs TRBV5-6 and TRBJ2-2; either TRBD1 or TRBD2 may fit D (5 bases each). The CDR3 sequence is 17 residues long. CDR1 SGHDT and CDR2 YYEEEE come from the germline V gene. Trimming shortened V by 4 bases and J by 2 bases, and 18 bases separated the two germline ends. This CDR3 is CASSPTGVQGNTGELFF. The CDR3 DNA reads TGTGCCAGCAGCCCGACCGGGGTCCAGGGAAACACCGGGGAGCTGTTTTTT.

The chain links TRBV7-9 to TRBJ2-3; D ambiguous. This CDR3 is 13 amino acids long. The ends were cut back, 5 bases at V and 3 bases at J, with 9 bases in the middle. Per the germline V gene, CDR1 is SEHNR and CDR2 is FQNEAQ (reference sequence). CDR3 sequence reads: CASSPFWTDTQYF. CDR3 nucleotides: TGTGCCAGCAGCCCTTTCTGGACAGATACGCAGTATTTT. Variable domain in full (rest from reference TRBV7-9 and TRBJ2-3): DTGVSQNPRHKITKRGQNVTFRCDPISEHNRLYWYRQTLGQGPEFLTYFQNEAQLEKSRLLSDRFSAERPKGSFSTLEIQRTEQGDSAMYLCASSPFWTDTQYFGPGTRLTVL.

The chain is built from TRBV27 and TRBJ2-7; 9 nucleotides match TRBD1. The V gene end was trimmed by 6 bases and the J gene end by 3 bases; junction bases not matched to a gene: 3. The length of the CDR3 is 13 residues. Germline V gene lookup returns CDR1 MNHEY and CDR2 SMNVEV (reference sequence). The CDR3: CASRGQGLYEQYF. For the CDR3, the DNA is TGTGCCAGCAGGGGACAGGGCCTCTACGAGCAGTACTTC.

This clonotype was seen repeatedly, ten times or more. This chain's CDR3 is CASSLRTPSGRLTYEQYF. Here the CDR3 DNA reads TGCGCCAGCAGCCTGCGAACCCCTAGCGGGAGATTAACCTACGAGCAGTACTTC. The chain carries TRBV5-1 and TRBJ2-7; 10 positions match TRBD2. CDR1 SGHRS and CDR2 YFSETQ come from the germline V gene. The CDR3 covers 18 residues. Losses at the gene ends were 4 bases for V and 2 bases for J; bases not matched to a gene: 15.

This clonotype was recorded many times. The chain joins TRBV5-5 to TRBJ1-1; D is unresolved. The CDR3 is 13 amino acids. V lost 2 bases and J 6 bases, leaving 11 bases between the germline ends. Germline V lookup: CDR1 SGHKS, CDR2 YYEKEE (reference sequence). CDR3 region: CASSFPGIAEAFF. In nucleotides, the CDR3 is TGTGCCAGCAGCTTCCCTGGGATCGCTGAAGCTTTCTTT.

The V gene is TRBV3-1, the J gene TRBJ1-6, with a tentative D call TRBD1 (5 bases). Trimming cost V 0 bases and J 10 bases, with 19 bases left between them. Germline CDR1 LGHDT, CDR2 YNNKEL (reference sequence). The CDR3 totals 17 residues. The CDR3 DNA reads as TGTGCCAGCAGCCAAGATTGGGGGGACCCCTTTCGCTCACCCCTCCACTTT. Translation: CASSQDWGDPFRSPLHF.

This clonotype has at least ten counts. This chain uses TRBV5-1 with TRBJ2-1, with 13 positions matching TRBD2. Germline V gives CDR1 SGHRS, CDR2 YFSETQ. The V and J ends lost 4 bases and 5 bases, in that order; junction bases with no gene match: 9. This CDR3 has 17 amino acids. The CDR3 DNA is TGCGCCAGCAGCGGAGGACTAGCGGGAGATTGGAACAATGAGCAGTTCTTC. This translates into CASSGGLAGDWNNEQFF.

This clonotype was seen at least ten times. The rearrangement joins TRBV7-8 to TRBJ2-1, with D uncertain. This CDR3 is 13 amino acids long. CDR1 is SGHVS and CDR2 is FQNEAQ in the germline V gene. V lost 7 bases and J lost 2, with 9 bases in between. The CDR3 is CASTSGPYNEQFF. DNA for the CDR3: TGTGCCAGCACCAGTGGACCCTACAATGAGCAGTTCTTC.

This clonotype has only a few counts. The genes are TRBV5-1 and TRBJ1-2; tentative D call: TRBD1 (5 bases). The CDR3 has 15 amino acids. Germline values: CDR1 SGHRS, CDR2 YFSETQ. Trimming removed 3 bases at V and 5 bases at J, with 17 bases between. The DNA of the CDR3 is TGCGCCAGCAGCTCGGCTTCTGGGACGGCTTATGGCTACACCTTC. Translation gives CASSSASGTAYGYTF.

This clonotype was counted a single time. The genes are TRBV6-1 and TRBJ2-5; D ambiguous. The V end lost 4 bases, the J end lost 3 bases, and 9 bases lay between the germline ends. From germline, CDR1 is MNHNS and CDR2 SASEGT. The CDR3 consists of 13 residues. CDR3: CASSGLSEETQYF. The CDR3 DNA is TGTGCCAGCAGTGGGCTCAGTGAAGAGACCCAGTACTTC.

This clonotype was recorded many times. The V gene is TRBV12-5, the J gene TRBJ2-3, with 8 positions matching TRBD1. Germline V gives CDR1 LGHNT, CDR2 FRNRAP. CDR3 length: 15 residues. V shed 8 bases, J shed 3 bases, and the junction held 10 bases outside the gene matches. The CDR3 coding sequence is TGTGCTAGTCAATCCGGGGGACAGGCTACAGATACGCAGTATTTT. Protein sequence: CASQSGGQATDTQYF.

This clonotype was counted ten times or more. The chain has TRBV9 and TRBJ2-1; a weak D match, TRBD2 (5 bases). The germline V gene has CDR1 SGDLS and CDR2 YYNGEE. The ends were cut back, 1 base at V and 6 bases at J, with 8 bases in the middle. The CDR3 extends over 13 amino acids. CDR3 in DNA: TGTGCCAGCAGCGTAAACGAGGGCAATGAGCAGTTCTTC. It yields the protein CASSVNEGNEQFF.

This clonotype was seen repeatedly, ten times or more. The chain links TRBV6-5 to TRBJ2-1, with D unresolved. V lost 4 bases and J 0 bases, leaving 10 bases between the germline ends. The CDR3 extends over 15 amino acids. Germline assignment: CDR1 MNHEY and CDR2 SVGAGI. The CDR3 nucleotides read TGTGCCAGCAGTTCATCCCGGAGCTCCTACAATGAGCAGTTCTTC. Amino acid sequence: CASSSSRSSYNEQFF.

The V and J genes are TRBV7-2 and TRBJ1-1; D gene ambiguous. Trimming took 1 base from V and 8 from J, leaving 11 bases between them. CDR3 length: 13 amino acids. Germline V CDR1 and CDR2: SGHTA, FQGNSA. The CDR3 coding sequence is TGTGCCAGCAGCTTAGGGACCGGTATCGAAGCTTTCTTT. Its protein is CASSLGTGIEAFF.

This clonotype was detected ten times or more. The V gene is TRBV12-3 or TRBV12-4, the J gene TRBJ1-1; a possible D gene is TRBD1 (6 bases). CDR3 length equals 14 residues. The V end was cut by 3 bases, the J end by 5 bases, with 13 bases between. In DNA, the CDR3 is TGTGCCAGCAGTTTGGCGGCAGGGGAGACTGAAGCTTTCTTT. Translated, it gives CASSLAAGETEAFF.

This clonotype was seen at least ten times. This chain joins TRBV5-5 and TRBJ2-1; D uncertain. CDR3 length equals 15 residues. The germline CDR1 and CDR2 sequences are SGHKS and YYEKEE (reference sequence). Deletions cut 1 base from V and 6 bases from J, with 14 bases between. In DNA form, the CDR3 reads TGTGCCAGCAGCTTGTTTGTAGGAAACATCAATGAGCAGTTCTTC. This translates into CASSLFVGNINEQFF.

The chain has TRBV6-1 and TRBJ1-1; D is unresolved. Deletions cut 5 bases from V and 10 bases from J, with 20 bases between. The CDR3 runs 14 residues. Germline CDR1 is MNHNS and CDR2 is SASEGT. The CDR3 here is CASSRDPIPVGAFF. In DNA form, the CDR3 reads TGTGCCAGCAGTCGGGATCCGATCCCTGTGGGAGCTTTCTTT.

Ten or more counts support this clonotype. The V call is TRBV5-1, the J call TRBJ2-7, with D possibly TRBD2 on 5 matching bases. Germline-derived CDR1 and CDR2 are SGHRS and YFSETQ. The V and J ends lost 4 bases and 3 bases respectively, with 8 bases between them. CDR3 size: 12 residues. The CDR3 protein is CASSLGVYEQYF. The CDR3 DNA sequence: TGCGCCAGCAGCCTGGGAGTCTACGAGCAGTACTTC.

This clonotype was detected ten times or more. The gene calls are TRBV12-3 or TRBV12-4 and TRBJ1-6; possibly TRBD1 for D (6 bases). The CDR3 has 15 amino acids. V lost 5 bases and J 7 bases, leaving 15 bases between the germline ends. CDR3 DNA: TGTGCCAGCAGTCCGACAGGATTTGGGAATTCACCCCTCCACTTT. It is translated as CASSPTGFGNSPLHF.

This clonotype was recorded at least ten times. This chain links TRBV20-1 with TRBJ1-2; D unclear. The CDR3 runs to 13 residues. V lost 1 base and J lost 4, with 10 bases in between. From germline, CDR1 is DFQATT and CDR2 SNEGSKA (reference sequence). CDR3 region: CSARGPGAYGYTF. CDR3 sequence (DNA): TGCAGTGCTAGAGGCCCAGGAGCCTATGGCTACACCTTC.

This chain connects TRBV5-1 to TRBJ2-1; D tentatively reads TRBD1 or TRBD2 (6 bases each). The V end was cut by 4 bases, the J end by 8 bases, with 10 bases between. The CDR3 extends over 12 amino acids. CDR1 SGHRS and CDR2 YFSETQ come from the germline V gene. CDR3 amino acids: CASSRGVYEQFF. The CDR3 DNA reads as TGCGCCAGCAGCAGGGGGGTCTATGAGCAGTTCTTC.

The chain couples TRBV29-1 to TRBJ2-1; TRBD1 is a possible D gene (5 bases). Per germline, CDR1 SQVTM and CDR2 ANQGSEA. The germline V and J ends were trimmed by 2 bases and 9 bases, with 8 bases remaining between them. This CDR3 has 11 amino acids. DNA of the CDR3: TGCAGCGTTGAACAGGGCACTGAGCAGTTCTTC. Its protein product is CSVEQGTEQFF.

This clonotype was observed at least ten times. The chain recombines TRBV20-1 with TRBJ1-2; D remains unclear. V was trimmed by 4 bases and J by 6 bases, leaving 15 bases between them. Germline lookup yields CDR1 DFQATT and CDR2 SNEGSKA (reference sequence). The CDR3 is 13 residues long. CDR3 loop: CSATWGGGDGYTF. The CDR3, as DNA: TGCAGTGCTACGTGGGGAGGAGGCGATGGCTACACCTTC.

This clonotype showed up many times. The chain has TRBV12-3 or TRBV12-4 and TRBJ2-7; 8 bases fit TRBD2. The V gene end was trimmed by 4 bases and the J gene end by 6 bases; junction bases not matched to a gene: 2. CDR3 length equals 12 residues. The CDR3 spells CASSSGGVEQYF. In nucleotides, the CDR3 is TGTGCCAGCAGTTCGGGAGGGGTCGAGCAGTACTTC.

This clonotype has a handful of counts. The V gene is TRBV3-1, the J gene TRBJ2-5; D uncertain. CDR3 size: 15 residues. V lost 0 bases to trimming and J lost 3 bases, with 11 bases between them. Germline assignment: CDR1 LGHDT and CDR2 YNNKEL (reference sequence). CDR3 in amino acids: CASSQDMAVKETQYF. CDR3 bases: TGTGCCAGCAGCCAAGATATGGCGGTAAAAGAGACCCAGTACTTC.